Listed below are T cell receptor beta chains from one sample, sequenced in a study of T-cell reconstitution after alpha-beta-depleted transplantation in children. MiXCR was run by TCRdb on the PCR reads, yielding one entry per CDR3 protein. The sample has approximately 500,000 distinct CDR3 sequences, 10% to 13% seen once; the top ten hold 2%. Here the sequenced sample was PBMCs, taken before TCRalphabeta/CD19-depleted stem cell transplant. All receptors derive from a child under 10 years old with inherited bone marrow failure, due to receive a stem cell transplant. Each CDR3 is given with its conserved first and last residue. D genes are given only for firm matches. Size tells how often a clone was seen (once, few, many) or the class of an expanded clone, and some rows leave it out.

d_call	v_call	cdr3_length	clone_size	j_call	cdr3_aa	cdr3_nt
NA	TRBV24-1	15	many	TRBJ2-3	CATSDVTESTDTQYF	TGTGCCACCAGTGATGTGACAGAAAGCACAGATACGCAGTATTTT
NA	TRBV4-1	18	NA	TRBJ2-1	CASSQGVAGLSCYNEQFF	TGCGCCAGCAGCCAAGGAGTGGCAGGTCTAAGCTGCTACAATGAGCAGTTCTTC
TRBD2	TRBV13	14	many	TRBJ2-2	CASSLERESGELFF	TGTGCCAGCAGCTTAGAGCGGGAGAGCGGGGAGCTGTTTTTT
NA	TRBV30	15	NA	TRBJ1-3	CAWSVWDGEGDTIYF	TGTGCCTGGAGTGTATGGGACGGGGAAGGAGACACCATATATTTT
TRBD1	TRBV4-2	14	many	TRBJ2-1	CASGLGQGPNEQFF	TGTGCCAGCGGCCTGGGACAGGGACCCAATGAGCAGTTCTTC
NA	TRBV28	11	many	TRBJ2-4	CASSFGNIQYF	TGTGCCAGCAGTTTTGGAAACATTCAGTACTTC
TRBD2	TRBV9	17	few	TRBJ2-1	CASSVGDSGSSYNEQFF	TGTGCCAGCAGCGTAGGGGATAGCGGGAGCTCCTACAATGAGCAGTTCTTC
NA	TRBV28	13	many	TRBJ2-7	CASSLAVSSEQYF	TGTGCCAGCAGTTTAGCGGTCTCCAGCGAGCAGTACTTC
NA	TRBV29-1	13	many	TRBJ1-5	CSVRDNINQPQHF	TGCAGCGTTCGGGACAACATCAATCAGCCCCAGCATTTT
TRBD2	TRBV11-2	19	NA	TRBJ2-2	CASSFPTSGRPTGTGELFF	TGTGCCAGCAGCTTTCCAACTAGCGGGAGACCCACGGGCACCGGGGAGCTGTTTTTT
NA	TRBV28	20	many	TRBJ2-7	CASSGGAWQGLPPLSYEQYF	TGTGCCAGCAGTGGGGGCGCCTGGCAGGGGCTACCCCCTCTCTCCTACGAGCAGTACTTC
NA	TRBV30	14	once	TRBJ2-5	CAWSGDVPVETQYF	TGTGCCTGGAGTGGGGACGTACCAGTAGAGACCCAGTACTTC
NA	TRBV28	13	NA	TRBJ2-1	CASILGDGNEQFF	TGTGCCAGCATCCTAGGGGACGGGAATGAGCAGTTCTTC
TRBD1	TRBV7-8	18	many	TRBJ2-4	CASSHDRGRFLAKNIQYF	TGTGCCAGCAGCCACGACAGGGGGCGATTTTTAGCCAAAAACATTCAGTACTTC
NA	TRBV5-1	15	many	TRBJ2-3	CASSLSWLSTDTQYF	TGCGCCAGCAGCTTGTCGTGGTTGAGCACAGATACGCAGTATTTT
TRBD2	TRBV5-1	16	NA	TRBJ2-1	CASSLRFASGSNEQFF	TGCGCCAGCAGCTTGAGGTTTGCTAGCGGGAGTAACGAGCAGTTCTTC
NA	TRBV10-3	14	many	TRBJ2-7	CAISPASSRYEQYF	TGTGCCATCAGTCCCGCATCTAGCCGCTACGAGCAGTACTTC
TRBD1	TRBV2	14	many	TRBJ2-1	CASRGDRARLEQFF	TGTGCCAGCAGGGGGGACAGGGCTCGTTTGGAGCAGTTCTTC
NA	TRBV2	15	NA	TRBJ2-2	CASTQGQTNTGELFF	TGTGCCAGCACACAAGGACAGACTAACACCGGGGAGCTGTTTTTT
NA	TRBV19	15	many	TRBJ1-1	CASITRGSFYSEAFF	TGTGCCAGTATTACCAGGGGCTCCTTTTACTCTGAAGCTTTCTTT
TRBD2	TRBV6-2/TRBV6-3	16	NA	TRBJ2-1	CASARGSGTTYNEQFF	TGTGCCAGCGCCCGGGGGTCGGGGACTACTTACAATGAGCAGTTCTTC
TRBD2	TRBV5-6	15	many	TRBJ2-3	CASAGASGSIDTQYF	TGTGCCAGCGCGGGGGCTAGCGGGAGCATCGATACGCAGTATTTT
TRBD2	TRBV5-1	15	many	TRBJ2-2	CASRLAGANTGELFF	TGCGCCAGCAGGCTAGCGGGGGCGAACACCGGGGAGCTGTTTTTT
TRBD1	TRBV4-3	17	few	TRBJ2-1	CASSQDPRDRAYNEQFF	TGCGCCAGCAGCCAAGACCCCCGGGACAGGGCGTACAATGAGCAGTTCTTC
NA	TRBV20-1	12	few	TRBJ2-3	CSAVSAPDTQYF	TGCAGTGCTGTATCCGCCCCAGATACGCAGTATTTT
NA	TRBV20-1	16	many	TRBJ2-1	CSARSLAASSYNEQFF	TGCAGTGCTAGATCTTTGGCGGCGAGCTCCTACAATGAGCAGTTCTTC
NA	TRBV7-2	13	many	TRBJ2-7	CASSASPSSDNSF	TGTGCCAGCAGCGCGTCGCCTAGTTCCGATAACTCGTTC
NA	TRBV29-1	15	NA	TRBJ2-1	CSVGTSRPSYNEQFF	TGCAGCGTCGGTACTTCTAGGCCCTCCTACAATGAGCAGTTCTTC
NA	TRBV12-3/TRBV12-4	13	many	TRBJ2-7	CASSLAPRYEQYF	TGTGCCAGCAGTTTGGCCCCCCGCTACGAGCAGTACTTC
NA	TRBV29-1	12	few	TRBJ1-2	CSGEDSLSGYTF	TGCAGCGGCGAGGACAGCCTCTCTGGCTACACCTTC
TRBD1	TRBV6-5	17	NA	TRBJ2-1	CASSYSPGQGGYNEQFF	TGTGCCAGCAGTTACTCACCTGGACAGGGAGGATACAATGAGCAGTTCTTC
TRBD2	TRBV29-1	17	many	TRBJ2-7	CSVEGLGSGKGVYEQYF	TGCAGCGTTGAAGGGTTGGGTAGCGGGAAGGGTGTCTACGAGCAGTACTTC
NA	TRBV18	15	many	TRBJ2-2	CASSPDHGNTGELFF	TGTGCCAGCTCACCAGATCACGGTAACACCGGGGAGCTGTTTTTT
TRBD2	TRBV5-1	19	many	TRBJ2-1	CASRQTGTSGRGSYNEQFF	TGCGCCAGCAGACAAACCGGGACTAGCGGGAGAGGCTCCTACAATGAGCAGTTCTTC
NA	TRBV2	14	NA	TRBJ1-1	CASSEAGARTEAFF	TGTGCCAGCAGTGAGGCGGGGGCGCGGACTGAAGCTTTCTTT
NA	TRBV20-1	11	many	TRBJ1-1	CSARGGTEAFF	TGCAGTGCTAGGGGGGGCACTGAAGCTTTCTTT
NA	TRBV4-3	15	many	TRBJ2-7	CASTYRERTSYEQYF	TGCGCCAGCACCTACCGGGAACGGACCTCCTACGAGCAGTACTTC
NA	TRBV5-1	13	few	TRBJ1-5	CASSLVPGQPQHF	TGCGCCAGCAGCTTGGTCCCGGGGCAGCCCCAGCATTTT
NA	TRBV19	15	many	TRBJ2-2	CASSMNRQRTGELFF	TGTGCCAGTAGTATGAATAGGCAGAGAACCGGGGAGCTGTTTTTT
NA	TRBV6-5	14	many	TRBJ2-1	CASSYRTGSGEQFF	TGTGCCAGCAGTTACAGGACGGGATCGGGTGAGCAGTTCTTC
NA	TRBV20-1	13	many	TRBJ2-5	CSARARGGETQYF	TGCAGTGCTAGAGCTCGCGGTGGAGAGACCCAGTACTTC
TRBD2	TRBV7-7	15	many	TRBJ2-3	CASSITSVGTDTQYF	TGTGCTAGCAGCATCACTAGCGTGGGCACAGATACGCAGTATTTT
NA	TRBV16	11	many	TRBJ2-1	CASSQFNEQFF	TGTGCCAGCAGCCAATTTAATGAGCAGTTCTTC
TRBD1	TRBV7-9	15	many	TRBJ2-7	CASSLPGQAHYEQYF	TGTGCCAGCAGCCTACCGGGACAGGCCCACTACGAGCAGTACTTC
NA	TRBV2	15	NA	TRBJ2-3	CASRDRASPLDTQYF	TGTGCCAGCAGAGATCGGGCCTCCCCCCTGGATACGCAGTATTTT
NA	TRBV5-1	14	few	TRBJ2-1	CASSFSLDYNEQFF	TGCGCCAGCAGCTTCAGTCTGGACTACAATGAGCAGTTCTTC